The 3 T cell receptor beta chains given below trace back to one sample, sequenced in a study of blood T cell repertoires in COVID-19. The method was immunoSEQ multiplex PCR; TCRdb's version includes in-frame clones alone and lacks a portion of them. Found here are roughly 68,000 clones, over 75% of them singletons; the top ten hold approximately 28%. The sequenced material came from peripheral blood. Receptor source: a man between 45 and 60 years old with acute or convalescent COVID-19.

The CDR3 DNA reads TGTGCCAGCAGCTTGGGGACAGGGGTGTACGAGCAGTACTTC. Its protein product is CASSLGTGVYEQYF. This sequence joins TRBV5-5 and TRBJ2-7; 9 bases agree with TRBD1. The length of the CDR3 is 14 residues. Trimming cost V 0 bases and J 4 bases; bases outside gene matches: 2. Germline V lookup: CDR1 SGHKS, CDR2 YYEKEE (reference sequence).

The chain recombines TRBV21-1 with TRBJ2-7; TRBD2 was called by the table and not checked on the DNA. TRBV21-1 has pseudogene status. The CDR3 loop spans 13 amino acids. The CDR3 loop is CASSKEEYYEQYF. CDR3 coding DNA: TGTGCCAGCAGCAAAGAAGAGTACTACGAGCAGTACTTC.

The V gene is TRBV11-2, the J gene TRBJ2-1; the match to TRBD2 covers 9 bases. Per germline, CDR1 SGHAT and CDR2 FQNNGV. V shed 1 base and J 7 bases; nucleotides not matched to a gene: 5. This CDR3 comprises 15 residues. DNA of the CDR3: TGTGCCAGCAGCTTAGGCGGACTAGCGTCAAATGAGCAGTTCTTC. Its protein product is CASSLGGLASNEQFF.